This T cell receptor (beta chain) was captured in a study of T cell changes during pregnancy in multiple sclerosis. Produced via immunoSEQ multiplex PCR; TCRdb's table is partial and in-frame only. Of around 59,000 clones in the sample, around 93% were seen once. Germline V gives CDR1 KGHSH, CDR2 LQKENI. CDR3 size: 12 residues. Trimming took 2 bases from V and 4 from J, leaving 3 bases between them. The clonotype comes from a female donor with multiple sclerosis, enrolled in a pregnancy study. This material consisted of peripheral blood, taken in the first trimester of pregnancy. This chain links TRBV18 with TRBJ1-3, with D uncertain. The CDR3 loop is CASSPEGNTIYF. The CDR3 bases are TGTGCCAGCTCACCAGAGGGAAACACCATATATTTT.